One sample yielded the 21 T cell receptor beta chains listed below, sequenced in a study of beta chain features in type 1 diabetes. The sequenced template was cDNA made from the entire isolated RNA. Assay: immunoSEQ multiplex PCR; the TCRdb copy retains only in-frame clones and omits some. This table has around 150,000 clones, roughly 7.2% appearing once. The material sequenced was central memory CD4+ T cells from blood. Receptors originate from a woman aged 30 to 39 in good health.

This clone was recorded a few times. This chain links TRBV7-3 with TRBJ2-3; 12 nucleotides agree with TRBD2. V was clipped by 5 bases and J by 6 bases; unmatched bases: 6. Looked up from germline, CDR1 is SGHTA and CDR2 is FQGTGA. CDR3 length equals 15 residues. As DNA, the CDR3 is TGTGCCAGCAGCGAGACTAGCGGGAGCCTGGATACGCAGTATTTT. Residues: CASSETSGSLDTQYF.

The chain uses TRBV14 and TRBJ2-6; TRBD2 is a possible D gene (6 bases). V gave up 5 bases and J gave up 1 base, with 21 bases separating them. Per germline, CDR1 SGHDN and CDR2 FVKESK. The CDR3 consists of 19 residues. The CDR3 region has the DNA TGTGCCAGCAGCGTGGGACGGCGGGACTCCTCTTCTGGGGCCAACGTCCTGACTTTC. Translation gives CASSVGRRDSSSGANVLTF.

This clone showed up many times. The chain couples TRBV11-2 to TRBJ2-2; 8 bases align to TRBD1. Trimming removed 11 bases from V and 7 bases from J; junction bases left unmatched: 3. The CDR3 contains 11 residues. Germline CDR1 and CDR2: SGHAT and FQNNGV. The CDR3 is CAGQGHGELFF. CDR3 DNA: TGTGCCGGACAGGGCCACGGGGAGCTGTTTTTT.

J is TRBJ2-7 and V is TRBV7-2, with 8 bases aligning to TRBD2. The ends lost 3 bases at V and 7 bases at J; junction bases unmatched: 5. The CDR3 loop spans 13 amino acids. Looked up from germline, CDR1 is SGHTA and CDR2 is FQGNSA. The CDR3 is CASSLTGGGEQYF. CDR3 nucleotide sequence: TGTGCCAGCAGCTTGACGGGGGGGGGAGAGCAGTACTTC.

This clone was picked up many times. V gene TRBV28 combines with J gene TRBJ2-5; unclear D gene. Germline V gene data show CDR1 as MDHEN and CDR2 as SYDVKM. The ends were cut back, 3 bases at V and 1 base at J, with 9 bases in the middle. This CDR3 has 14 amino acids. The chain's CDR3 is CASSFLRLQETQYF. Written as DNA, the CDR3 is TGTGCCAGCAGTTTCCTCAGGCTCCAAGAGACCCAGTACTTC.

The chain links TRBV28 to TRBJ2-3, with 7 bases lining up with TRBD2. The CDR3 consists of 16 residues. Germline V gene data show CDR1 as MDHEN and CDR2 as SYDVKM. V trimming: 1 base; J trimming: 3 bases; junction bases outside the gene matches: 7. The chain's CDR3 is CASSLFERDLTDTQYF. CDR3 DNA: TGTGCCAGCAGTTTATTCGAGCGGGATCTAACAGATACGCAGTATTTT.

This clone occurred a few times. This chain uses TRBV28 with TRBJ2-1, with D hard to call. The CDR3 has 13 amino acids. V was shortened by 6 bases and J by 0 bases, with 6 bases between the two germline ends. Germline V gives CDR1 MDHEN, CDR2 SYDVKM. CDR3: CASSPSSYNEQFF. CDR3 in DNA: TGTGCCAGCAGCCCCAGCTCCTACAATGAGCAGTTCTTC.

The V and J genes are TRBV27 and TRBJ2-7; TRBD2 matches 8 bases. The CDR3 is 15 amino acids. CDR1 and CDR2 from the germline V gene are MNHEY and SMNVEV (reference sequence). The trim removed 6 bases at V and 2 bases at J, leaving 9 bases unmatched. The CDR3 loop is CASRFLTSGAYEQYF. The CDR3 DNA is TGTGCCAGCAGGTTCCTCACTAGCGGTGCCTACGAGCAGTACTTC.

This clone was picked up a small number of times. The chain couples TRBV2 to TRBJ2-1; 8 bases match TRBD2. J was trimmed by 3 bases and V by 6 bases; bases with no gene match: 10. The CDR3 loop spans 16 amino acids. Per the germline V gene, CDR1 is SNHLY and CDR2 is FYNNEI. Here the CDR3 reads CASRRQTSALYNEQFF. As DNA, the CDR3 is TGTGCCAGCAGGCGACAGACTAGCGCTCTCTACAATGAGCAGTTCTTC.

V and J are TRBV28 and TRBJ2-7; D gene unclear. Germline values: CDR1 MDHEN, CDR2 SYDVKM. V lost 4 bases to trimming and J lost 7 bases, with 11 bases between them. The length of the CDR3 is 12 residues. The CDR3 region has the DNA TGTGCCAGCAGTTCCCCGACACGGGAGCAGTACTTC. Protein: CASSSPTREQYF.

This clone was picked up a small number of times. The chain combines TRBV25-1 with TRBJ1-2; D ambiguous. Germline V lookup: CDR1 MGHDK, CDR2 SYGVNS. The CDR3 is 14 residues long. The V and J ends lost 7 bases and 5 bases respectively, with 17 bases between them. DNA for the CDR3: TGTGCCAGCACCCCTGCGTACTCCCAATATGGCTACACCTTC. This sequence encodes CASTPAYSQYGYTF.

Many counts were recorded for this clone. The chain combines TRBV29-1 with TRBJ1-5; TRBD1 agrees at 11 bases. With 5 bases clipped from V and 5 bases from J, the junction kept 2 bases outside the gene matches. Per germline, CDR1 SQVTM and CDR2 ANQGSEA. This CDR3 has 13 amino acids. The CDR3 region is CSVTGQGDQPQHF. The CDR3 nucleotides are TGCAGCGTTACGGGACAGGGGGATCAGCCCCAGCATTTT.

V and J are TRBV27 and TRBJ1-1; D is perhaps TRBD1 (6 bases). There are 14 residues in the CDR3. In germline, CDR1 is MNHEY, CDR2 SMNVEV (reference sequence). The V end was cut by 6 bases, the J end by 6 bases, with 17 bases between. CDR3 sequence: CASRWTDGNAEAFF. The DNA for the CDR3 is TGTGCCAGCAGGTGGACAGACGGGAATGCTGAAGCTTTCTTT.

This clone was counted between two and nine times. The V and J genes are TRBV27 and TRBJ2-1, with TRBD2 identical over 12 bases. This CDR3 spans 17 amino acids. Trimming cost V 7 bases and J 4 bases; bases outside gene matches: 11. Germline CDR1 is MNHEY and CDR2 is SMNVEV (reference sequence). CDR3 nucleotide sequence: TGTGCCAGCAAGAGGCTAGCGGGAGGGCAGGTGTACAATGAGCAGTTCTTC. It is translated as CASKRLAGGQVYNEQFF.

The sample holds a few counts of this clone. The rearrangement joins TRBV25-1 to TRBJ2-7, with 11 bases fitting TRBD2. J lost 4 bases, V lost 2 bases, and 4 bases had no gene match. CDR3 length: 15 residues. The germline CDR1 and CDR2 sequences are MGHDK and SYGVNS. The CDR3: CASSEIAGGSYEQYF. In DNA form, the CDR3 reads TGTGCCAGCAGTGAAATAGCGGGAGGGTCTTACGAGCAGTACTTC.

This clone was seen more than once but under ten times. The rearrangement links TRBV11-1 to TRBJ2-1; D possibly corresponds to TRBD2 (5 bases). V lost 7 bases to trimming and J lost 9 bases, with 16 bases between them. The CDR3 contains 13 residues. Germline CDR1 and CDR2: SGHAT and FQDESV (reference sequence). CDR3 bases: TGTGCCAGCACCGGAGGAGTTACCCCTGAGCAGTTCTTC. It yields the protein CASTGGVTPEQFF.

The chain links TRBV6-1 to TRBJ1-1; 7 positions agree with TRBD1. V lost 6 bases and J lost 2; bases outside the gene matches: 3. Germline-derived CDR1 and CDR2 are MNHNS and SASEGT. This CDR3 has 13 residues. CDR3 sequence reads: CASRRDRNTEAFF. The CDR3, as DNA: TGTGCCAGCAGGAGGGACAGAAACACTGAAGCTTTCTTT.

The J gene is TRBJ2-6, the V gene TRBV7-2; TRBD2 is a possible D gene (5 bases). Germline CDR1 is SGHTA and CDR2 is FQGNSA. This CDR3 is 15 amino acids long. Deletions cut 7 bases from V and 0 bases from J, with 10 bases between. The chain's CDR3 is CASTLGSSGANVLTF. Written as DNA, the CDR3 is TGTGCCAGCACTTTGGGGAGCTCTGGGGCCAACGTCCTGACTTTC.

This chain joins TRBV6-5 and TRBJ1-2; D possibly corresponds to TRBD1 (5 bases). This CDR3 spans 14 amino acids. From germline, CDR1 is MNHEY and CDR2 SVGAGI. V was cut by 5 bases and J by 6 bases, with 16 bases left in between. CDR3 loop: CASSGDPTRDGYTF. The CDR3 DNA is TGTGCCAGCAGTGGAGATCCCACCAGGGATGGCTACACCTTC.

There are a few counts of this clone. The chain carries TRBV15 and TRBJ2-1, with D tentatively TRBD1 (6 bases). The CDR3 is 16 residues long. Germline V lookup: CDR1 LNHNV, CDR2 YYDKDF (reference sequence). Trimming left V 7 bases short and J 0 bases short, with 16 bases between. The CDR3, as DNA: TGTGCCACCACTTTGGGGGCGTCGAGCTCCTACAATGAGCAGTTCTTC. It codes for CATTLGASSSYNEQFF.

The chain combines TRBV30 with TRBJ2-5; no definite D call. There are 12 residues in the CDR3. The V and J ends lost 5 bases and 4 bases respectively, with 11 bases between them. Germline values: CDR1 GTSNPN, CDR2 SVGIG (reference sequence). The CDR3 bases are TGTGCCTGGGAATTGAGTTTAGAGACCCAGTACTTC. It yields the protein CAWELSLETQYF.